This T cell receptor beta chain was recovered during a study of radiotherapy plus CTLA-4 blockade in lung cancer. Points on this clone: No antigen is known for it.

Findings and limits, study-wide: Expansion in blood of tumor-derived TCR clones was seen after radiotherapy plus ipilimumab. Interferon-beta, together with early blood T cell clone dynamics, reportedly best predicted response.

The repertoire was sequenced with immunoSEQ multiplex PCR; TCRdb's copy has only in-frame clones and lacks some. The repertoire holds about 56,000 clones, with over 75% as singletons. This CDR3 has 14 residues. Germline V lookup: CDR1 LGHNA, CDR2 YSLEER. Trimming stripped 4 bases from V and 5 bases from J, with 15 bases between. V usage is TRBV4-3 and J usage is TRBJ2-7; D might be TRBD2 (5 bases). Sequenced here: peripheral blood, sampled from a patient treated with radiotherapy plus ipilimumab. The sequence came from a human donor with non-small cell lung cancer who had a complete response to radiotherapy plus ipilimumab. CDR3 amino acids: CASSPAPGSHEQYF. In nucleotides, the CDR3 is TGCGCCAGCAGCCCCGCCCCGGGGTCCCACGAGCAGTACTTC.